What follows are 17 T cell receptor beta chains derived from one specimen sequenced in a study of lymphopenia after photon versus proton radiotherapy. The protocol was immunoSEQ multiplex PCR, while the TCRdb copy is restricted to in-frame clones and leaves out a portion. This table holds approximately 21,000 clones, roughly 85% found once. This sample comprised peripheral blood, obtained from a patient treated with photon-based radiotherapy. Every receptor here comes from a man in his sixties with pancreatic cancer.

This chain uses TRBV10-2 with TRBJ2-7; TRBD2 agrees at 9 bases. The CDR3 is 16 residues long. After removal of 3 bases from V and 0 bases from J, the junction contained 6 bases not matched to a gene. CDR1 is WSHSY, CDR2 SAAADI, per germline. CDR3 residues: CASSDQLAGVSYEQYF. In DNA form, the CDR3 reads TGCGCCAGCAGTGACCAACTAGCGGGCGTCTCCTACGAGCAGTACTTC.

CDR3 sequence (DNA): TGTGCCAGCAGGAGGAGCCCCGCGAACACCGGGGAGCTGTTTTTT. Amino acid sequence: CASRRSPANTGELFF. The chain recombines TRBV7-2 with TRBJ2-2; no clear D gene. Germline CDR1 is SGHTA and CDR2 is FQGNSA. The CDR3 is 15 residues long. V lost 6 bases and J lost 0, with 11 bases in between.

This chain links TRBV14 with TRBJ2-7; 9 nucleotides match TRBD1. Germline V gives CDR1 SGHDN, CDR2 FVKESK. The V and J ends lost 6 bases and 0 bases, in that order; junction bases with no gene match: 0. This CDR3 is built from 13 residues. The CDR3 here is CASRTGGSYEQYF. CDR3 nucleotide sequence: TGTGCCAGCAGGACAGGGGGCTCCTACGAGCAGTACTTC.

J is TRBJ1-1 and V is TRBV11-1, with 7 bases fitting TRBD1. J lost 1 base, V lost 4 bases, and 3 bases had no gene match. Germline V CDR1 and CDR2: SGHAT, FQDESV (reference sequence). This CDR3 is 14 amino acids long. CDR3 region: CASSSTGSNTEAFF. In DNA form, the CDR3 reads TGTGCCAGCAGCTCGACAGGGTCGAACACTGAAGCTTTCTTT.

The rearrangement uses TRBV5-1 and TRBJ2-7; a weak D match, TRBD2 (5 bases). The V end lost 1 base, the J end lost 3 bases, and 11 bases lay between the germline ends. The CDR3 loop spans 14 amino acids. Germline assignment: CDR1 SGHRS and CDR2 YFSETQ. This CDR3 reads CASSLNPSFYEQYF. The DNA of the CDR3 is TGCGCCAGCAGCTTGAACCCTAGCTTCTACGAGCAGTACTTC.

The V and J genes are TRBV13 and TRBJ2-1; perhaps TRBD1 as D (6 bases). Germline loops: CDR1 PRHDT, CDR2 FYEKMQ (reference sequence). This CDR3 contains 16 residues. V lost 5 bases to trimming and J lost 3 bases, with 17 bases between them. DNA for the CDR3: TGTGCCAGCAGCGGTCTCCGCCAGGGGATCTACAATGAGCAGTTCTTC. Translation gives CASSGLRQGIYNEQFF.

The genes are TRBV9 and TRBJ2-3, with 13 bases fitting TRBD2. Germline trimming cut 6 bases from V and 5 bases from J; bases unmatched to any gene: 9. The CDR3 is 16 amino acids. Germline CDR1 and CDR2: SGDLS and YYNGEE. Written as DNA, the CDR3 is TGTGCCAGCACCTTGACTAGCGGGGGGCGGGGAGATACGCAGTATTTT. Translated: CASTLTSGGRGDTQYF. The full variable domain, with the rest looked up from reference TRBV9 and TRBJ2-3, is DSGVTQTPKHLITATGQRVTLRCSPRSGDLSVYWYQQSLDQGLQFLIQYYNGEERAKGNILERFSAQQFPDLHSELNLSSLELGDSALYFCASTLTSGGRGDTQYFGPGTRLTVL.

This chain links TRBV14 with TRBJ2-1, with 8 positions matching TRBD2. Looked up from germline, CDR1 is SGHDN and CDR2 is FVKESK. V shed 1 base and J 7 bases; nucleotides not matched to a gene: 6. The CDR3 sequence is 15 residues long. CDR3 region: CASSQARGGLNEQFF. The CDR3 DNA follows: TGTGCCAGCAGCCAAGCCCGGGGGGGCCTGAATGAGCAGTTCTTC.

This clone was observed once. V and J are TRBV7-8 and TRBJ1-1, with D perhaps matching TRBD1 (5 bases). The CDR3 runs to 13 residues. Germline V gene sequence: CDR1 SGHVS, CDR2 FQNEAQ. The V and J ends lost 1 base and 6 bases respectively, with 9 bases between them. CDR3 bases: TGTGCCAGCAGCTTAGGCAGGGAGGCTGAAGCTTTCTTT. It translates to CASSLGREAEAFF.

The rearrangement links TRBV7-3 to TRBJ1-6; no clear D. There are 13 residues in the CDR3. The germline V gene has CDR1 SGHTA and CDR2 FQGTGA. The ends were cut back, 3 bases at V and 7 bases at J, with 7 bases in the middle. CDR3 sequence reads: CASSFAENSPLHF. The CDR3 DNA is TGTGCCAGCAGCTTTGCCGAGAATTCACCCCTCCACTTT.

The rearrangement links TRBV5-1 to TRBJ2-3; the match to TRBD2 covers 13 bases. Germline lookup yields CDR1 SGHRS and CDR2 YFSETQ. The CDR3 sequence is 17 residues long. Trimming at V came to 4 bases and at J to 4 bases, leaving 9 bases not matched to a gene. This CDR3 is CASSPALAGGRADTQYF. The CDR3 DNA is TGCGCCAGCAGCCCCGCACTAGCGGGGGGGAGGGCAGATACGCAGTATTTT.

In its sample, this clone was seen a few times. The chain uses TRBV10-3 and TRBJ2-1; either TRBD1 or TRBD2 may fit D (6 bases each). V lost 3 bases, J lost 6 bases, and 9 bases lay in between. The V gene's germline CDR1 is ENHRY and CDR2 SYGVKD. CDR3 length: 13 residues. The CDR3 region is CAISDGGPNEQFF. The DNA of the CDR3 is TGTGCCATCAGTGATGGGGGGCCCAATGAGCAGTTCTTC.

The chain has TRBV5-4 and TRBJ2-1; TRBD2 agrees at 10 bases. The CDR3 runs to 16 residues. Germline V gene sequence: CDR1 SGHNT, CDR2 YYREEE (reference sequence). V trimming: 4 bases; J trimming: 5 bases; junction bases outside the gene matches: 9. The CDR3 DNA sequence: TGTGCCAGCAGCAGTGGGGCTAGCGGGGGACACAATGAGCAGTTCTTC. Its protein is CASSSGASGGHNEQFF.

V gene TRBV13 combines with J gene TRBJ2-2; D is unclear. Germline-derived CDR1 and CDR2 are PRHDT and FYEKMQ (reference sequence). Trimming cost V 7 bases and J 3 bases, with 6 bases left between them. This CDR3 is 12 amino acids long. Here the CDR3 reads CASTRYTGELFF. The CDR3 coding sequence is TGTGCCAGCACACGCTACACCGGGGAGCTGTTTTTT.

The chain uses TRBV19 and TRBJ1-5, with D possibly TRBD1 on 5 matching bases. With 4 bases removed from V and 5 bases from J, the gap between germline ends came to 12 bases. In germline, CDR1 is LNHDA, CDR2 SQIVND (reference sequence). This CDR3 has 14 residues. The CDR3 sequence: CASSTGFRDQPQHF. The CDR3 DNA reads TGTGCCAGTAGTACAGGGTTTAGGGATCAGCCCCAGCATTTT. Based on the CDR3 plus reference TRBV19 and TRBJ1-5, the full variable domain is DGGITQSPKYLFRKEGQNVTLSCEQNLNHDAMYWYRQDPGQGLRLIYYSQIVNDFQKGDIAEGYSVSREKKESFPLTVTSAQKNPTAFYLCASSTGFRDQPQHFGDGTRLSIL.

The CDR3: CASSLGPNYGYTF. CDR3 coding DNA: TGTGCCAGCAGCTTAGGGCCGAACTATGGCTACACCTTC. This sequence joins TRBV7-9 and TRBJ1-2; no clear D. Trimming left V 1 base short and J 2 bases short, with 5 bases between. The CDR3 is 13 residues long. Germline values: CDR1 SEHNR, CDR2 FQNEAQ (reference sequence).

The chain combines TRBV9 with TRBJ2-2; a weak D match, TRBD1 (5 bases). V was shortened by 3 bases and J by 3 bases, with 21 bases between the two germline ends. Germline-derived CDR1 and CDR2 are SGDLS and YYNGEE. The CDR3 totals 18 residues. The CDR3 nucleotides read TGTGCCAGCAGCGGGAGCAGGGTTGCAGGGTCGGACACCGGGGAGCTGTTTTTT. Translation gives CASSGSRVAGSDTGELFF. Supplemented by reference TRBV9 and TRBJ2-2, the full variable domain reads DSGVTQTPKHLITATGQRVTLRCSPRSGDLSVYWYQQSLDQGLQFLIQYYNGEERAKGNILERFSAQQFPDLHSELNLSSLELGDSALYFCASSGSRVAGSDTGELFFGEGSRLTVL.